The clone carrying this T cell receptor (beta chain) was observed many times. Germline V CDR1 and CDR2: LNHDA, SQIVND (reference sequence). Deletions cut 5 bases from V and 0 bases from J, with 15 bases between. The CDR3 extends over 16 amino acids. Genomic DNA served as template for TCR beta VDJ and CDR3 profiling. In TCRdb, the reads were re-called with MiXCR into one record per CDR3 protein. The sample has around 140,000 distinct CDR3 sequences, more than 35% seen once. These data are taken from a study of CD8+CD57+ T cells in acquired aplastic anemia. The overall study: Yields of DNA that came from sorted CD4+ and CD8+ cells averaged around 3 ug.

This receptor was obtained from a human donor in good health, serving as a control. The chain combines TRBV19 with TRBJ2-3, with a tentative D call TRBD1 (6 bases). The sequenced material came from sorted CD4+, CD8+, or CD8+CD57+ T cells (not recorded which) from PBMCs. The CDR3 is CASSARQASSTDTQYF. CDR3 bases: TGTGCCAGTAGTGCGAGACAGGCCTCTAGCACAGATACGCAGTATTTT.